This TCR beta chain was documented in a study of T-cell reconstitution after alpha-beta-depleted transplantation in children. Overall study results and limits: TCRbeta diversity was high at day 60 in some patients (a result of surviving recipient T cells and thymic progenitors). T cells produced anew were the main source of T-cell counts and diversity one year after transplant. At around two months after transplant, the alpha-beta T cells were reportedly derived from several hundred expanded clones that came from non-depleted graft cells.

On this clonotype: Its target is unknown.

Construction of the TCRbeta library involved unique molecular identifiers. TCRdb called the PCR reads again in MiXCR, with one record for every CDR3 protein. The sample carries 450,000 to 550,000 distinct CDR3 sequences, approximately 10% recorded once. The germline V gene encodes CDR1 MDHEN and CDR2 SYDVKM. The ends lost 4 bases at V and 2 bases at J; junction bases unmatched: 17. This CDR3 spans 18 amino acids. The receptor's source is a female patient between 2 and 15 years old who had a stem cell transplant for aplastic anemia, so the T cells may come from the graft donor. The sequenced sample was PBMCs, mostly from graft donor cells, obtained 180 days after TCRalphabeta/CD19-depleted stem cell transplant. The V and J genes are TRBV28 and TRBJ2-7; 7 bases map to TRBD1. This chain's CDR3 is CASSSHRGFSSGTYEQYF. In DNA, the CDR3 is TGTGCCAGCAGTTCACACAGGGGCTTTTCGTCGGGAACCTACGAGCAGTACTTC.